This T cell receptor beta chain was sequenced in a study of human T cells and chemical hapten exposure. Trimming at V came to 5 bases and at J to 8 bases, leaving 11 bases not matched to a gene. This CDR3 has 15 amino acids. Germline CDR1 and CDR2: MNHEY and SVGAGI. TCRdb re-called the RACE reads with MiXCR, one entry per CDR3 protein. Of fewer than 300,000 distinct CDR3 sequences listed, approximately 8.6% were seen once; the top ten hold 2.3%. Indicated time point: pre-sensitization, week 0. The sample's treatment: therapeutic diphenylcyclopropenone sensitization with weekly scalp DPC. The sample consisted of whole blood, taken in connection with sensitization to the hapten diphenylcyclopropenone (DPC). The chain links TRBV6-5 to TRBJ2-1; 8 bases map to TRBD2. This TCR was sampled from a middle-aged woman with alopecia areata. Some clones in this sample may be carry-over from other donors' samples. The CDR3: CASSPGGAGRDEQFF. CDR3 sequence (DNA): TGTGCCAGCAGTCCCGGGGGGGCGGGACGCGATGAGCAGTTCTTC.